This T cell receptor (beta chain) was identified during a study of identical twins (TCRdb year 2016). Describing the broader study: The study deep-sequenced TCR alpha and beta repertoires from monozygotic twins, unrelated adults of various ages and cord blood to test whether fetal clonotypes persist. To rule out contamination, replicate twin experiments were performed at different times with different library preparation protocols. Broader findings and caveats from the paper: Invariant T cells such as MAIT and iNKT could partly confound zero-insertion analyses, although diverse VJ usage argued against such confounding for most clonotypes. Because the same donors could not be followed over many years, the conclusions depended on cross-sectional statistical analysis. In monozygotic twins, out-of-frame TCR alpha sharing was systematically underestimated by recombination models, although the models agreed with sharing between unrelated individuals. Abundant cord blood beta clonotypes carried fewer insertions; young adult naive repertoires showed a weaker similar trend, while memory repertoires showed none. Compared with coincidental sharing between unrelated individuals, an excess of low generation-probability sequences was observed among out-of-frame TCR alpha sequences shared between twins. A weaker excess of twin sharing was found in beta out-of-frame sequences because the signal-to-noise ratio was lowered by fewer shared sequences.

Trimming takes 8 bases off V and 10 bases off J; junction bases not matched to a gene: 8. The CDR3 has 13 amino acids, counting the end cysteine and phenylalanine. Just CDR3 DNA is preserved here, 39 bases in frame from base 1. Based on the germline V gene (reference sequence), the CDR1 and CDR2 sequences are GTSNPN and SVGIG. Only healthy Caucasian donors were included. Three pairs of female monozygotic twins, all aged roughly 18 to 29 years, were included in the twin cohort. The RNA used for TCR libraries was isolated from peripheral blood mononuclear cells. The library was made by 5' RACE. The reads were generated on an Illumina HiSeq 2000. A universal primer binding site was added through template switching, and the final cDNA carried a unique molecular identifier so that TCR cDNA molecules could be counted accurately. Specific primers in the conserved constant-segment region were used to synthesize first-strand cDNA for TCR alpha and beta chains. To control for contamination, every cDNA library was double barcoded, receiving both a SMART-Mk sample barcode and Illumina barcodes. TruSeq adapter sequences, together with Illumina sample barcodes, were added in two successive PCR steps. The Illumina HiSeq platform was used with custom primers to sequence TCR alpha and beta cDNA libraries. The study's own analysis went as follows. MiGEC was used to process raw reads and extract unique molecular identifiers, and MiXCR was used to find CDR3 positions. For each individual, recombination models were inferred using an EM algorithm with the repgenHMM and IGoR tools. Shared clonotypes were analyzed with the tcR package in R, and sharing was normalized by the product of cloneset sizes. To study raw recombination free of thymic and clonal selection effects, out-of-frame nonproductive sequences were analyzed. TCRdb trimmed public reads at Q25 via fastp, called clones via MiXCR and kept in-frame beta chains. One record per CDR3 amino acid sequence lists the most common genes and DNA. Here the V and J calls rest on TCRdb's processing, not on the authors' analysis. For this sample there are around 690,000 distinct CDR3 sequences; 21% appear just once. Roughly 4.3% of the sample is held by the ten biggest clonotypes.

Worth noting for this clonotype: Its antigen remains unidentified. No per-base quality is available; no much larger clone lies one base away.

The data also belong to a second study, concerning T cells expressing NK-cell markers. The second investigation adds: Three sorted T-cell subsets (CD3+CD56+NKG2C+, CD3+CD56+NKG2C- and CD3+CD56-NKG2C+) from 7 to 9 donors had their TCR beta-chain repertoires profiled. Seven of the eight sequenced donors were HCMV-seropositive and one was HCMV-seronegative. To restrict sorting to alphabetaTCR-expressing T cells, an anti-gammadeltaTCR antibody was added in several experiments. In several donors, the dominant CD3+CD56+NKG2C+ clonotypes were found to rank among the top 10 CD8+ clonotypes and to make up about 1.0-7.5% of CD8+ T cells. Those dominant clonotypes were again the most abundant among CD3+CD56-NKG2C+ cells in a handful of donors, at about 25-60.1%. Whether the expanded NKG2C-expressing T cell clones were specific for HCMV antigens remained unclear. The study sequenced eight donors, all healthy volunteers chosen at random: three men and five women. A commercial ELISA kit detecting HCMV-specific IgG in serum was used to determine HCMV serostatus. For roughly six donors, bulk peripheral blood T-cell repertoires were also sequenced from unsorted PBMC. Reads were demultiplexed and grouped by UMI with MIGEC, and clonotypes were assembled and quantified with MiTCR. Only TCR cDNA sequences supported by at least two reads were kept to exclude erroneous sequences. The tcR package was used for downstream repertoire analysis, and clonotypes were matched across fractions by CDR3 nucleotide sequence plus V segment. VDJmatch was used to annotate antigen specificity against VDJdb, with one amino acid substitution in CDR3 allowed.

The chain is assembled from TRBV30 and TRBJ2-1; 13 of the junction bases match TRBD2. The origin of this receptor is a woman under 30 in good health. The sequencing sample was made of PBMCs. The DNA sequence follows: TGTGCCCGTCGGACTAGCGGGAGTGGGGAGCAGTTCTTC. Its coded protein is CARRTSGSGEQFF.